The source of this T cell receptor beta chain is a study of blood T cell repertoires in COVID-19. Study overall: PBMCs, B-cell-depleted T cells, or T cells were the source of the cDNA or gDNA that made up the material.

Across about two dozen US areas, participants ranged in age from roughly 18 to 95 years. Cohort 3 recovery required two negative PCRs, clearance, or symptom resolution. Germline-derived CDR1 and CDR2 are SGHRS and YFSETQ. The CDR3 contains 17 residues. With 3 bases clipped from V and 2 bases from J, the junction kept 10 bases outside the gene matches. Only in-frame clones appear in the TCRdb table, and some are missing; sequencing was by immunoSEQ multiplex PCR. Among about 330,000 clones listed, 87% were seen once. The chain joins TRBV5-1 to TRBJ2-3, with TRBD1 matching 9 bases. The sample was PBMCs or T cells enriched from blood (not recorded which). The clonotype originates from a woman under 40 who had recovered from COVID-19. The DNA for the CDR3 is TGCGCCAGCAGCTGGAACTCCGGGACAGGGAACACAGATACGCAGTATTTT. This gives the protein CASSWNSGTGNTDTQYF.